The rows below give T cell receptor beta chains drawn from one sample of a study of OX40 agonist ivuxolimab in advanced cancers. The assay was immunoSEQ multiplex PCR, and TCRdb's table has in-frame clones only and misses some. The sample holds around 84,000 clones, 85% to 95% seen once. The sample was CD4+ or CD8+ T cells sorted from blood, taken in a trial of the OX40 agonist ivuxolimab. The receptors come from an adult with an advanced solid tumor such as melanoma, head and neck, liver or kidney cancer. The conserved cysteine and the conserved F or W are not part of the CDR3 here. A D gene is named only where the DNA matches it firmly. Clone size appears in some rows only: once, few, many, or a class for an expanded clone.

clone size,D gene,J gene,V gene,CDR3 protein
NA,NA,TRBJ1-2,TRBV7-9,ASSAVGQYNYGYT
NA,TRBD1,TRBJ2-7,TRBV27,ASTGTAINSEQY
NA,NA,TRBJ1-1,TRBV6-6,ASSYGGGNTEAF
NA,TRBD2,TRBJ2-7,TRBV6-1,ASSEGASGTYEQY
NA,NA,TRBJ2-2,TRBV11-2,ASRGGELF
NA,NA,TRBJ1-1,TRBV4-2,ASSQGEGWAF
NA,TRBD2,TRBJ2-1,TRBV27,ASSFVLAGRSEQF
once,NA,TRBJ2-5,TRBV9,ASSGGPAETQY
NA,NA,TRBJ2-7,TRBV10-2,ASSERGEQY
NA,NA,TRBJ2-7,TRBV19,ASSPSLGSYEQY
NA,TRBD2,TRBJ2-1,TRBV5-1,ASSWGGDPRVQF
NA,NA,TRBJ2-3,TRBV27,ASSLLGDTQY
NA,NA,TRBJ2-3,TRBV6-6,ASSSFSFTDTQY
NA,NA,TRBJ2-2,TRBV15,ATSEQGVDTGELF
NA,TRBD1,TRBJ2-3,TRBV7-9,ASSVWDRTNPGGKSQY
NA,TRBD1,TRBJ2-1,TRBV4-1,ASSQGTGGSYNEQF
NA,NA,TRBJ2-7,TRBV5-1,ASSLAGYFYEQY
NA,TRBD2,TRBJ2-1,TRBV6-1,ATQFTSGGYNEQF
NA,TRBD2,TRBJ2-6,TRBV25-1,ASSGLAGGHSRANVLT
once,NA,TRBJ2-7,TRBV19,ASNIQGSYEQY
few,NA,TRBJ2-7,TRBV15,ATSRGGEIYEQY
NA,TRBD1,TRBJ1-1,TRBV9,ASSVGDRGGPNTEAF
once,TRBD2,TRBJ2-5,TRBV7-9,ASSPKTGLAGLGQETQY
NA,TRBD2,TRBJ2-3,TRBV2,ASSGPAGATDTQY
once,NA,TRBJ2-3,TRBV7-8,ASRSLYTQY
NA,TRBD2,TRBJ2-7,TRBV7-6,ASSTRLAGDEQY
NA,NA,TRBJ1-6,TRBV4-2,ASSQGTQGIPLH
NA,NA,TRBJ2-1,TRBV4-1,ASSQDQGSGNEQF
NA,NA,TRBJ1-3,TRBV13,ASSPRIMGNTIY
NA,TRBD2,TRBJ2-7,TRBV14,ASSQEEASGGSPYEQY
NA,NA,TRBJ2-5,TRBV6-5,ASSGLYQETQY
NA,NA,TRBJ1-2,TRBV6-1,ASSEGVALQGYT